These 12 T cell receptor beta chains came from one sample sequenced in a study of cytomegalovirus exposure and HLA in healthy donors. PCR amplification relied on 60 Vbeta primers (plus 13 Jbeta primers). The protocol was immunoSEQ multiplex PCR, while the TCRdb copy is restricted to in-frame clones and leaves out a portion. The specimen's table records around 63,000 clones. The sequenced sample consisted of PBMCs. The receptors were sampled from a woman in her 30s in good health and CMV-seronegative.

The chain is built from TRBV11-2 and TRBJ2-7; 8 positions agree with TRBD1. Unmatched junction bases numbered 5, after V lost 4 bases and J lost 3 bases. The CDR3 consists of 14 residues. Looked up from germline, CDR1 is SGHAT and CDR2 is FQNNGV. Here the CDR3 reads CASSYDRGDYEQYF. For the CDR3, the DNA is TGTGCCAGCAGCTATGACAGGGGAGACTACGAGCAGTACTTC.

The J gene is TRBJ1-6, the V gene TRBV25-1, with 9 bases identical to TRBD1. CDR1 MGHDK and CDR2 SYGVNS come from the germline V gene. J lost 10 bases, V lost 3 bases, and 13 bases had no gene match. The CDR3 totals 17 residues. CDR3 loop: CASSEPGTGWEKSPLHF. As DNA, the CDR3 is TGTGCCAGCAGTGAGCCCGGGACAGGGTGGGAAAAGTCACCCCTCCACTTT.

The rearrangement joins TRBV7-9 to TRBJ2-6; D ambiguous. The CDR3 length is 15 residues. Trimming left V 3 bases short and J 0 bases short, with 6 bases between. CDR1 is SEHNR, CDR2 FQNEAQ, per germline (reference sequence). CDR3 protein: CASSLKLSGANVLTF. The CDR3 nucleotides read TGTGCCAGCAGCTTGAAGCTCTCTGGGGCCAACGTCCTGACTTTC.

The chain employs TRBV5-4 and TRBJ1-4; possible D gene TRBD1, 5 bases. The CDR3 runs to 14 residues. V was clipped by 2 bases and J by 8 bases, with 13 bases between them. Germline V gene sequence: CDR1 SGHNT, CDR2 YYREEE (reference sequence). The CDR3 nucleotides are TGTGCCAGCAGCTTTTCGGGGGGAGACGAAAAACTGTTTTTT. Its protein is CASSFSGGDEKLFF.

The chain uses TRBV5-1 and TRBJ2-7; D is uncertain. Germline values: CDR1 SGHRS, CDR2 YFSETQ. The CDR3 contains 14 residues. Trimming left V 6 bases short and J 2 bases short, with 15 bases between. CDR3 nucleotide sequence: TGCGCCAGCACTCCAAACAGCTTCACCTACGAGCAGTACTTC. Protein: CASTPNSFTYEQYF.

J is TRBJ2-1 and V is TRBV28; maybe TRBD2 (6 bases). Trimming cost V 6 bases and J 3 bases, with 12 bases left between them. Germline V gives CDR1 MDHEN, CDR2 SYDVKM. The CDR3 has 14 residues. CDR3 coding DNA: TGTGCCAGCAGCGCTTCGGGGGACTACAATGAGCAGTTCTTC. It translates to CASSASGDYNEQFF. Full variable domain (rest looked up from reference TRBV28 and TRBJ2-1): DVKVTQSSRYLVKRTGEKVFLECVQDMDHENMFWYRQDPGLGLRLIYFSYDVKMKEKGDIPEGYSVSREKKERFSLILESASTNQTSMYLCASSASGDYNEQFFGPGTRLTVL.

V usage is TRBV4-2 and J usage is TRBJ2-3; 8 bases are shared with TRBD2. Trimming cost V 0 bases and J 0 bases; bases outside gene matches: 8. CDR1 is LGHNA, CDR2 YNFKEQ, per germline. The CDR3 sequence is 18 residues long. CDR3 DNA sequence: TGTGCCAGCAGCCAAGAATCGCTGGGCGGGAGGAGCACAGATACGCAGTATTTT. Residues: CASSQESLGGRSTDTQYF.

The J gene is TRBJ2-7, the V gene TRBV5-6, with a weak D call TRBD1 (6 bases). Germline CDR1 is SGHDT and CDR2 is YYEEEE. V was trimmed by 2 bases and J by 5 bases, leaving 11 bases between them. The CDR3 spans 13 residues. The CDR3 bases are TGTGCCAGCAGCTTCGTACAGGGAAACGAGCAGTACTTC. As protein: CASSFVQGNEQYF. Based on the CDR3 plus reference TRBV5-6 and TRBJ2-7, the full variable domain is DAGVTQSPTHLIKTRGQQVTLRCSPKSGHDTVSWYQQALGQGPQFIFQYYEEEERQRGNFPDRFSGHQFPNYSSELNVNALLLGDSALYLCASSFVQGNEQYFGPGTRLTVT.

V usage is TRBV5-4 and J usage is TRBJ2-5; TRBD2 is a possible D gene (6 bases). The CDR3 length is 14 residues. V dropped 4 bases and J dropped 1 base, with 11 bases sitting between them. Germline CDR1 and CDR2: SGHNT and YYREEE (reference sequence). The CDR3 DNA sequence: TGTGCCAGCAGCGGACCGGGACTCCAAGAGACCCAGTACTTC. Translating it yields CASSGPGLQETQYF.

This chain connects TRBV11-2 to TRBJ2-2, with 8 bases matching TRBD2. Germline assignment: CDR1 SGHAT and CDR2 FQNNGV. This CDR3 has 18 amino acids. J lost 1 base, V lost 6 bases, and 13 bases had no gene match. CDR3 protein: CASRPPERGPLNTGELFF. CDR3 coding DNA: TGTGCCAGCAGACCCCCAGAGCGGGGGCCTCTGAACACCGGGGAGCTGTTTTTT. Full variable domain (outside the CDR3, taken from reference TRBV11-2 and TRBJ2-2): EAGVAQSPRYKIIEKRQSVAFWCNPISGHATLYWYQQILGQGPKLLIQFQNNGVVDDSQLPKDRFSAERLKGVDSTLKIQPAKLEDSAVYLCASRPPERGPLNTGELFFGEGSRLTVL.

The chain recombines TRBV18 with TRBJ1-1; D gene ambiguous. V shed 3 bases and J shed 1 base, with 15 bases lying between them. CDR1 is KGHSH, CDR2 LQKENI, per germline. This CDR3 has 16 residues. The CDR3 sequence: CASSPLEGGTNTEAFF. The CDR3 DNA is TGTGCCAGCTCACCCCTTGAGGGAGGAACGAACACTGAAGCTTTCTTT.

The chain carries TRBV27 and TRBJ2-3; D might be TRBD1 (6 bases). V lost 2 bases, J lost 8 bases, and 17 bases lay in between. Looked up from germline, CDR1 is MNHEY and CDR2 is SMNVEV (reference sequence). This CDR3 has 15 amino acids. The CDR3 region has the DNA TGTGCCAGCAGTTTAGCAGGGGCCGCAAGTGGTACGCAGTATTTT. This codes for CASSLAGAASGTQYF.